This T cell receptor beta chain appears in the sequencing data of a study of T cells in localized non-small cell lung cancer. The ends lost 3 bases at V and 5 bases at J; junction bases unmatched: 4. Germline V gene lookup returns CDR1 KGHSH and CDR2 LQKENI. This CDR3 has 15 residues. Repertoires were generated with immunoSEQ multiplex PCR, while TCRdb's copy carries only in-frame clones and drops some. The sample yields about 60,000 clones, roughly 90% seen once. This TCR derives from a woman between 35 and 70 years old with stage I lung adenocarcinoma. This chain links TRBV18 with TRBJ1-5; 10 bases fit TRBD1. Sequencing used peripheral blood, obtained before any cancer treatment. CDR3 region: CASSPSGQGYQPQHF. CDR3 DNA: TGTGCCAGCTCACCGTCGGGACAGGGGTATCAGCCCCAGCATTTT.